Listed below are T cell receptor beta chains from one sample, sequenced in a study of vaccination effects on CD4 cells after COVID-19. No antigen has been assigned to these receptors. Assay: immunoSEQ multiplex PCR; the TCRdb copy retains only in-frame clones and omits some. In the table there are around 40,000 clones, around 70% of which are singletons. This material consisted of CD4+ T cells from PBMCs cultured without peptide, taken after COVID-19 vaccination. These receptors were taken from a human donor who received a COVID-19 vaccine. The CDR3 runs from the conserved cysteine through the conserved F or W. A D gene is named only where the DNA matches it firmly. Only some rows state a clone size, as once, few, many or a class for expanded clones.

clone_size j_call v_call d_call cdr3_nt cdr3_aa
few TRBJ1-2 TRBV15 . TGTGCCACCAGCAGAGATCTAGTCCGGTCTAACTATGGCTACACCTTC CATSRDLVRSNYGYTF
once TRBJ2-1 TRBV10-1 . TGCGCCAGCAGTGATTATGTTTTGGGCCGGGCGGAGCAGTTCTTC CASSDYVLGRAEQFF
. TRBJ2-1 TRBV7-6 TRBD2 TGTGCCAGCAGCTCAACTAGCGGGGGCTACAATGAGCAGTTCTTC CASSSTSGGYNEQFF
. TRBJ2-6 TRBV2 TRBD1 TGTGCCAGCAGTTCTCCGGGACAGGTCCTCTCTGGGGCCAACGTCCTGACTTTC CASSSPGQVLSGANVLTF
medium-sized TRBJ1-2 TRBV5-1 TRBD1 TGCGCCAGCGGGACAGGACAGGCTATTAACTATGGCTACACCTTC CASGTGQAINYGYTF
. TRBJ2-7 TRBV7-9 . TGTGCCAGCAGCTTGCAGGGGTCCCTCTCCTACGAGCAGTACTTC CASSLQGSLSYEQYF
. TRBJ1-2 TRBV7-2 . TGTGCCAGCAGCTTCGACAGGCAGAACTATGGCTACACCTTC CASSFDRQNYGYTF
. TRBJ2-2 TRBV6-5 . TGTGCCAGCCGCACGACGGGAGTGGACACCGGGGAGCTGTTTTTT CASRTTGVDTGELFF
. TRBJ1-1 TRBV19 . TGTGCCAGTACCTCTTGGTCTGGAAACACTGAAGCTTTCTTT CASTSWSGNTEAFF
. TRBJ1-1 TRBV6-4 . TGTGCCAGCAGTGAGTATCAGGACACTGAAGCTTTCTTT CASSEYQDTEAFF